This passage covers 31 T cell receptor beta chains from one sample sequenced in a study of response to subunit inactivated influenza vaccine. TCRdb itself ran the RT-PCR reads through MiXCR, one entry per CDR3 protein. The data contain hundreds of thousands of distinct CDR3 sequences, around 13% of them singletons. The sample here was PBMCs from blood, taken 14 to 15 days before vaccination. Receptors were obtained from a man aged 45-65 years who received an inactivated influenza vaccine.

This clonotype has more than one count but fewer than ten. The chain joins TRBV11-2 to TRBJ2-7, with 7 bases aligning to TRBD1. The germline V gene has CDR1 SGHAT and CDR2 FQNNGV. Unmatched junction bases numbered 7, after V lost 3 bases and J lost 8 bases. The CDR3 contains 13 residues. The DNA for the CDR3 is TGTGCCAGCAGCTTGTCGACAGGGATCAAGCAGTACTTC. Translating gives CASSLSTGIKQYF.

This clonotype was seen a handful of times. The rearrangement uses TRBV24-1 and TRBJ2-5; D remains unclear. V was pared by 5 bases and J by 5 bases, with 11 bases between. CDR3 size: 13 residues. Germline CDR1 reads KGHDR; CDR2 reads SFDVKD. CDR3 protein: CATSGLMGETQYF. In nucleotides, the CDR3 is TGTGCCACCAGTGGTCTAATGGGGGAGACCCAGTACTTC.

The J gene is TRBJ2-7, the V gene TRBV20-1; 8 bases are a match to TRBD1. V was clipped by 2 bases and J by 3 bases; unmatched bases: 3. This CDR3 comprises 13 residues. Germline V gene lookup returns CDR1 DFQATT and CDR2 SNEGSKA (reference sequence). The CDR3: CSARRRGRYEQYF. CDR3 coding DNA: TGCAGTGCTAGACGCAGGGGGCGCTACGAGCAGTACTTC.

The rearrangement uses TRBV3-1 and TRBJ1-5; D may be TRBD1 (6 bases). This CDR3 comprises 20 residues. CDR1 is LGHDT and CDR2 is YNNKEL in the germline V gene (reference sequence). Trimming cost V 0 bases and J 0 bases, with 21 bases left between them. This CDR3 is CASSQDGTSRPLRSNQPQHF. Written as DNA, the CDR3 is TGTGCCAGCAGCCAAGACGGGACATCTCGGCCCCTTCGTAGCAATCAGCCCCAGCATTTT.

This chain joins TRBV7-2 and TRBJ2-3; TRBD2 might be the D (6 bases). Germline V lookup: CDR1 SGHTA, CDR2 FQGNSA. The CDR3 is made up of 14 amino acids. V was shortened by 5 bases and J by 6 bases, with 15 bases between the two germline ends. CDR3 residues: CASSQRLGPDTQYF. The CDR3 DNA reads as TGTGCCAGCAGCCAACGACTAGGGCCGGATACGCAGTATTTT.

This clonotype has just a few counts. This chain connects TRBV5-6 to TRBJ2-1; TRBD2 aligns across 9 bases. Germline CDR1 SGHDT, CDR2 YYEEEE. Losses at the gene ends were 0 bases for V and 6 bases for J; bases not matched to a gene: 13. The CDR3 is 18 amino acids. The CDR3 DNA is TGTGCCAGCAGCTTGGAAGGGCTAGCGGGATCTGTCCCCAATGAGCAGTTCTTC. It encodes CASSLEGLAGSVPNEQFF.

The gene calls are TRBV5-6 and TRBJ2-5; 8 bases agree with TRBD2. The germline V gene has CDR1 SGHDT and CDR2 YYEEEE. The V gene end was trimmed by 4 bases and the J gene end by 7 bases; junction bases not matched to a gene: 9. The CDR3 length is 14 residues. The chain's CDR3 is CASSTETGGGTQYF. DNA for the CDR3: TGTGCCAGCAGCACCGAGACGGGAGGGGGGACCCAGTACTTC.

In this sample, this clonotype turned up a few times. The V call is TRBV4-2, the J call TRBJ1-4; 8 nucleotides agree with TRBD1. After removal of 0 bases from V and 5 bases from J, the junction contained 2 bases not matched to a gene. Germline values: CDR1 LGHNA, CDR2 YNFKEQ. The CDR3 has 15 amino acids. The CDR3 reads CASSQERDRNEKLFF. CDR3 nucleotide sequence: TGTGCCAGCAGCCAAGAAAGGGACAGGAATGAAAAACTGTTTTTT.

This clonotype occurred many times. V and J are TRBV7-9 and TRBJ2-7; D not resolved. The germline V and J ends were trimmed by 5 bases and 0 bases, with 17 bases remaining between them. Germline V gene data show CDR1 as SEHNR and CDR2 as FQNEAQ (reference sequence). CDR3 size: 16 residues. CDR3 amino acids: CASSPEPLSSSYEQYF. For the CDR3, the DNA is TGTGCCAGCAGCCCCGAACCGTTGTCTTCCTCCTACGAGCAGTACTTC.

The chain uses TRBV20-1 and TRBJ2-3; TRBD2 matches 8 bases. CDR1 is DFQATT, CDR2 SNEGSKA, per germline (reference sequence). V trimming: 4 bases; J trimming: 1 base; junction bases outside the gene matches: 13. The CDR3 covers 17 residues. CDR3 protein: CSATNHFGTSGTDTQYF. The CDR3 DNA is TGCAGTGCTACGAACCATTTCGGGACTAGTGGCACAGATACGCAGTATTTT.

This clonotype was picked up a small number of times. This sequence joins TRBV7-9 and TRBJ2-1; TRBD2 aligns across 8 bases. This CDR3 is 15 amino acids long. V lost 4 bases to trimming and J lost 6 bases; unmatched junction nucleotides: 8. Germline V gene sequence: CDR1 SEHNR, CDR2 FQNEAQ (reference sequence). The CDR3 is CASSSSGSPFNEQFF. The CDR3 DNA reads TGTGCCAGCAGCTCCAGCGGGAGTCCCTTCAATGAGCAGTTCTTC.

CDR3 region: CASSLVSGGHQPQHF. CDR3 nucleotides: TGTGCCAGCAGCTTAGTATCAGGGGGCCATCAGCCCCAGCATTTT. The genes are TRBV7-2 and TRBJ1-5; 8 bases match TRBD1. Germline V gene sequence: CDR1 SGHTA, CDR2 FQGNSA. CDR3 length: 15 amino acids. The trim removed 1 base at V and 5 bases at J, leaving 4 bases unmatched. The full variable domain, with the rest looked up from reference TRBV7-2 and TRBJ1-5, is GAGVSQSPSNKVTEKGKDVELRCDPISGHTALYWYRQSLGQGLEFLIYFQGNSAPDKSGLPSDRFSAERTGGSVSTLTIQRTQQEDSAVYLCASSLVSGGHQPQHFGDGTRLSIL.

The chain combines TRBV9 with TRBJ2-2; possible D gene TRBD2, 6 bases. Trimming took off 4 bases at V and 5 bases at J, with 9 bases between the two ends. Per germline, CDR1 SGDLS and CDR2 YYNGEE. The CDR3 consists of 13 residues. In nucleotides, the CDR3 is TGTGCCAGCAGCATCGGGGGTACCGGGGAGCTGTTTTTT. Its protein product is CASSIGGTGELFF.

This clonotype was found many times. This chain connects TRBV5-1 to TRBJ2-1, with 10 bases lining up with TRBD2. V lost 4 bases and J lost 5; bases outside the gene matches: 9. The CDR3 is made up of 16 amino acids. Germline V gene data show CDR1 as SGHRS and CDR2 as YFSETQ. CDR3 in amino acids: CASSALAGIPHNEQFF. The DNA for the CDR3 is TGCGCCAGCAGCGCACTAGCGGGGATCCCTCACAATGAGCAGTTCTTC. Full variable domain (missing parts from reference TRBV5-1 and TRBJ2-1): KAGVTQTPRYLIKTRGQQVTLSCSPISGHRSVSWYQQTPGQGLQFLFEYFSETQRNKGNFPGRFSGRQFSNSRSEMNVSTLELGDSALYLCASSALAGIPHNEQFFGPGTRLTVL.

This clonotype was seen ten or more times. This chain connects TRBV4-2 to TRBJ2-2; 10 bases are shared with TRBD1. J gave up 5 bases and V 5 bases, and 8 bases lay outside the gene matches. This CDR3 has 16 amino acids. The germline V gene encodes CDR1 LGHNA and CDR2 YNFKEQ. CDR3 nucleotides: TGTGCCAGCAGCGCCCCTTGGACAGGGGGGACCGGGGAGCTGTTTTTT. Translated: CASSAPWTGGTGELFF.

The CDR3 here is CASSPSNRDNEQYF. The CDR3 nucleotides read TGTGCCAGCAGTCCAAGTAACCGGGACAACGAGCAGTACTTC. This chain joins TRBV7-8 and TRBJ2-7; D might be TRBD1 (6 bases). CDR1 is SGHVS, CDR2 FQNEAQ, per germline. V dropped 6 bases and J dropped 5 bases, with 17 bases sitting between them. This CDR3 has 14 residues.

The J gene is TRBJ2-1, the V gene TRBV20-1, with D maybe TRBD2 (6 bases). The CDR3 is 11 residues long. Germline V CDR1 and CDR2: DFQATT, SNEGSKA (reference sequence). CDR3 loop: CAGTQYNEQFF. The CDR3 coding sequence is TGCGCGGGGACTCAATACAATGAGCAGTTCTTC.

This clonotype was found many times. V is TRBV4-1 and J is TRBJ1-2; 7 bases fit TRBD1. Germline lookup yields CDR1 MGHRA and CDR2 YSYEKL. The junction had 13 bases not matched to a gene; V was cut back by 2 bases and J by 7 bases. The CDR3 covers 16 residues. The chain's CDR3 is CASSQTEGGGIVGYTF. The CDR3 coding sequence is TGCGCCAGCAGCCAAACCGAAGGGGGCGGAATAGTTGGCTACACCTTC.

This clonotype was seen ten or more times. This chain links TRBV7-9 with TRBJ2-1; a weak D match, TRBD1 (6 bases). Germline assignment: CDR1 SEHNR and CDR2 FQNEAQ (reference sequence). The ends were cut back, 2 bases at V and 3 bases at J, with 11 bases in the middle. The CDR3 covers 15 residues. The CDR3 coding sequence is TGTGCCAGCAGCTTACCAGGGGCTTACTACAATGAGCAGTTCTTC. Translating it yields CASSLPGAYYNEQFF.

The chain is built from TRBV4-3 and TRBJ2-1; tentative D call: TRBD2 (6 bases). The CDR3 has 16 residues. V dropped 1 base and J dropped 6 bases, with 16 bases sitting between them. Germline V lookup: CDR1 LGHNA, CDR2 YSLEER. CDR3 in DNA: TGCGCCAGCAGCCAAGGCCTCTCGGCGGGGCTCAATGAGCAGTTCTTC. Its protein product is CASSQGLSAGLNEQFF.

This clonotype was counted only a few times. The J gene is TRBJ1-1, the V gene TRBV29-1; D might be TRBD1 (5 bases). The V gene lost 6 bases and the J gene lost 5 bases, with 13 bases spanning the gap. Germline values: CDR1 SQVTM, CDR2 ANQGSEA. CDR3 length: 12 amino acids. Here the CDR3 reads CSVEKGETEAFF. The CDR3 DNA sequence: TGCAGCGTGGAAAAAGGGGAGACTGAAGCTTTCTTT.

This clonotype was found a few times. The chain has TRBV12-3 or TRBV12-4 and TRBJ1-2; D not resolved. This CDR3 comprises 13 residues. Trimming left V 6 bases short and J 8 bases short, with 16 bases between. In DNA form, the CDR3 reads TGTGCCAGCAGGTTCAGTGGATTGCGGGGCTACACCTTC. Residues: CASRFSGLRGYTF.

This clonotype was seen repeatedly, ten times or more. The chain couples TRBV5-1 to TRBJ2-2, with a possible D match to TRBD1 (6 bases). There are 17 residues in the CDR3. Trimming cost V 7 bases and J 0 bases, with 19 bases left between them. In germline, CDR1 is SGHRS, CDR2 YFSETQ. This CDR3 reads CASGSATGKANTGELFF. The CDR3 bases are TGCGCCAGCGGATCCGCGACAGGAAAAGCGAACACCGGGGAGCTGTTTTTT.

This clonotype was observed a handful of times. V usage is TRBV28 and J usage is TRBJ1-5; TRBD1 is a possible D gene (5 bases). CDR3 length: 16 residues. Trimming took off 7 bases at V and 5 bases at J, with 21 bases between the two ends. Germline assignment: CDR1 MDHEN and CDR2 SYDVKM. The CDR3 DNA is TGTGCCAGCATCCCCTTGGGGGTCCCCAGCGATCAGCCCCAGCATTTT. This gives the protein CASIPLGVPSDQPQHF.

This clonotype appeared many times. The chain carries TRBV7-6 and TRBJ1-4; no definite D call. This CDR3 region has 13 residues. Germline CDR1 is SGHVS and CDR2 is FNYEAQ. Between the trimmed V and J ends, which lost 1 base and 8 bases, there was a span of 8 bases. CDR3 loop: CASSLGVEEKLFF. The CDR3 DNA sequence: TGTGCCAGCAGCTTAGGGGTGGAGGAAAAACTGTTTTTT.

This clonotype was seen many times. The chain joins TRBV4-3 to TRBJ2-1; no clear D. The germline V and J ends were trimmed by 1 base and 0 bases, with 10 bases remaining between them. CDR1 LGHNA and CDR2 YSLEER come from the germline V gene. The CDR3 covers 16 residues. The DNA for the CDR3 is TGCGCCAGCAGCCAAGGGGCCTTGAGCTCCTACAATGAGCAGTTCTTC. It encodes CASSQGALSSYNEQFF.

Many counts were recorded for this clonotype. The genes are TRBV6-2 or TRBV6-3 and TRBJ2-7, with TRBD1 matching over 8 bases. Germline V gives CDR1 MNHEY, CDR2 SVGEGT. Unmatched junction bases numbered 10, after V lost 2 bases and J lost 4 bases. The CDR3 runs 16 residues. The CDR3 sequence is CASSYPAGTGSYEQYF. CDR3 DNA: TGTGCCAGCAGTTACCCCGCCGGGACAGGCTCATACGAGCAGTACTTC.

This clonotype was detected a few times. The genes are TRBV25-1 and TRBJ2-1; D gene uncertain. The germline gives CDR1 MGHDK, CDR2 SYGVNS. Trimming left V 3 bases short and J 7 bases short, with 16 bases between. This CDR3 has 15 residues. Written as DNA, the CDR3 is TGTGCCAGCAGTGATTTGTCGACGATCGGAAATGAGCAGTTCTTC. Its protein is CASSDLSTIGNEQFF. Complete variable domain (other parts from reference TRBV25-1 and TRBJ2-1): EADIYQTPRYLVIGTGKKITLECSQTMGHDKMYWYQQDPGMELHLIHYSYGVNSTEKGDLSSESTVSRIRTEHFPLTLESARPSHTSQYLCASSDLSTIGNEQFFGPGTRLTVL.

The sample holds a few counts of this clonotype. V usage is TRBV6-5 and J usage is TRBJ2-7; 7 nucleotides agree with TRBD1. With 0 bases clipped from V and 0 bases from J, the junction kept 2 bases outside the gene matches. The CDR3 has 15 amino acids. The germline V gene encodes CDR1 MNHEY and CDR2 SVGAGI. CDR3 nucleotide sequence: TGTGCCAGCAGTTACTCACAGGGGTACTCCTACGAGCAGTACTTC. This codes for CASSYSQGYSYEQYF.

This clonotype has only a few counts. The CDR3 coding sequence is TGTGCCAGCAGCCCCGTGGGGGCGCGCGGCTATGGCTACACCTTC. Amino acids: CASSPVGARGYGYTF. V gene TRBV7-9 combines with J gene TRBJ1-2; tentatively, D is TRBD1 (6 bases). CDR1 and CDR2 (germline): SEHNR, FQNEAQ (reference sequence). Trimming took 5 bases from V and 4 from J, leaving 17 bases between them. This CDR3 has 15 amino acids.

This clonotype was counted a few times. The chain has TRBV27 and TRBJ1-5; D gene uncertain. Trimming removed 2 bases from V and 0 bases from J, with 8 bases in between. The germline CDR1 and CDR2 sequences are MNHEY and SMNVEV (reference sequence). The CDR3 sequence is 15 residues long. CDR3 amino acids: CASSLNRNSNQPQHF. CDR3 DNA: TGTGCCAGCAGTTTAAACAGAAATAGCAATCAGCCCCAGCATTTT.